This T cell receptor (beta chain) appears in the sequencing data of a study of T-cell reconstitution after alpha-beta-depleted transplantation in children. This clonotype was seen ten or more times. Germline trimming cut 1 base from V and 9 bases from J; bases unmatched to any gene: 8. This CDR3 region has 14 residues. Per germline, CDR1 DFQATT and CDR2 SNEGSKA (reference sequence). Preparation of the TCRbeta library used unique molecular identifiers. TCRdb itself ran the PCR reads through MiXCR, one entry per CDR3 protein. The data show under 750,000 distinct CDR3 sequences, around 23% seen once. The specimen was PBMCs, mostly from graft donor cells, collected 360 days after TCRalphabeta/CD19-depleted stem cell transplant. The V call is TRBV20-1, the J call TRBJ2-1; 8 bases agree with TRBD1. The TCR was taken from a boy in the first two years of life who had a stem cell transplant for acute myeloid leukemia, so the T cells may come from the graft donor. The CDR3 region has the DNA TGCAGTGCTAGAGCTGACAGGGGTTTGGGTGAGCAGTTCTTC. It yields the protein CSARADRGLGEQFF.